This T cell receptor beta chain was retrieved from a study of cytomegalovirus exposure and HLA in healthy donors. Vbeta (60) and Jbeta (13) primers were used in the PCR. Libraries were prepared by immunoSEQ multiplex PCR; TCRdb keeps only in-frame clonotypes and omits some of them. The sample lists about 110,000 clones, 74% occurring once. From germline, CDR1 is SNHLY and CDR2 FYNNEI. V lost 6 bases, J lost 3 bases, and 6 bases lay in between. This CDR3 region has 11 residues. Sample: PBMCs. V usage is TRBV2 and J usage is TRBJ2-7; a weak D match, TRBD2 (5 bases). The receptor comes from a woman aged 40-49 years in good health and CMV-seropositive. The CDR3: CASRDFYEQYF. CDR3 in DNA: TGTGCCAGCAGGGACTTCTACGAGCAGTACTTC.